The 20 T cell receptor beta chains given below trace back to one sample, sequenced in a study of blood T cell repertoires in COVID-19. Method: immunoSEQ multiplex PCR; TCRdb's copy keeps in-frame clones and lacks some. The sample carries approximately 200,000 clones, 90% to 95% recorded once. Sequenced input: peripheral blood. These receptors were obtained from a young man with COVID-19, enrolled during active disease.

The J gene is TRBJ2-7, the V gene TRBV7-9; 9 bases match TRBD1. CDR1 and CDR2 from the germline V gene are SEHNR and FQNEAQ (reference sequence). V was pared by 0 bases and J by 4 bases, with 16 bases of the junction left unmatched. There are 19 residues in the CDR3. The chain's CDR3 is CASSLAWGQGPIGGYEQYF. The CDR3 DNA sequence: TGTGCCAGCAGCTTAGCGTGGGGACAGGGTCCCATAGGGGGGTACGAGCAGTACTTC.

The chain carries TRBV9 and TRBJ2-3; 8 bases fit TRBD2. Germline V gives CDR1 SGDLS, CDR2 YYNGEE. CDR3 size: 17 residues. V lost 3 bases to trimming and J lost 2 bases; unmatched junction nucleotides: 11. The CDR3 loop reads CASSAPAGGAPTDTQYF. The DNA for the CDR3 is TGTGCCAGCAGCGCCCCCGCCGGGGGGGCCCCCACAGATACGCAGTATTTT.

J is TRBJ2-7 and V is TRBV21-1; the D call in the table, TRBD2, was not verified against the DNA. TRBV21-1 is flagged as a pseudogene. This CDR3 is 18 amino acids long. In nucleotides, the CDR3 is TGTGCCAGCAGCAAATTGCCCGACGTGGTGCTCCTAGGGAGTGAGCAGTACTTC. Residues: CASSKLPDVVLLGSEQYF.

Worth noting for this clone: A junction end diverges from the germline sequence, so it may reflect a read error. The chain has TRBV6-5 and TRBJ1-6; 11 bases match TRBD1. CDR3 length: 14 residues. Germline values: CDR1 MNHEY, CDR2 SVGAGI. CDR3 loop: CAGRTGTGGSPLHF. CDR3 coding DNA: TGTGCCGGCAGAACCGGGACAGGGGGTTCACCCCTCCACTTT.

Notes on this clone: Distinct nucleotide sequences in the sample also encode this CDR3. The V and J genes are TRBV3-1 (or the pseudogene TRBV3-2) and TRBJ1-1; D is undetermined. V was cut by 1 base and J by 1 base, with 7 bases left in between. The CDR3 covers 14 residues. Looked up from germline, CDR1 is LGHDT and CDR2 is YNNKEL (reference sequence). The CDR3 here is CASSQGWQNTEAFF. DNA of the CDR3: TGTGCCAGCAGCCAAGGGTGGCAGAACACTGAAGCTTTCTTT.

This chain connects TRBV18 to TRBJ1-5, with 9 bases that match TRBD1. This CDR3 contains 15 residues. CDR1 is KGHSH and CDR2 is LQKENI in the germline V gene. The V segment lost 5 bases and the J segment 7 bases; nucleotides outside the gene matches: 9. The DNA of the CDR3 is TGTGCCAGCTCAGCGAAACAGGGGGCCCGGCAGCCCCAGCATTTT. Protein product: CASSAKQGARQPQHF. Filled out from reference TRBV18 and TRBJ1-5, the complete variable domain reads NAGVMQNPRHLVRRRGQEARLRCSPMKGHSHVYWYRQLPEEGLKFMVYLQKENIIDESGMPKERFSAEFPKEGPSILRIQQVVRGDSAAYFCASSAKQGARQPQHFGDGTRLSIL.

J is TRBJ2-7 and V is TRBV7-7; the match to TRBD1 covers 7 bases. V was pared by 5 bases and J by 3 bases, with 7 bases of the junction left unmatched. This CDR3 region has 14 residues. CDR1 SSHAT and CDR2 FNYEAQ come from the germline V gene (reference sequence). The CDR3 sequence is CASSPGQPNYEQYF. CDR3 sequence (DNA): TGTGCCAGCAGCCCGGGACAGCCAAACTACGAGCAGTACTTC.

The V call is TRBV4-2, the J call TRBJ2-7; D possibly corresponds to TRBD1 (6 bases). Germline V gene lookup returns CDR1 LGHNA and CDR2 YNFKEQ. This CDR3 is built from 15 residues. V was trimmed by 4 bases and J by 0 bases, leaving 13 bases between them. CDR3 region: CASSLGQPDSYEQYF. CDR3 nucleotide sequence: TGTGCCAGCAGCCTAGGACAGCCAGACTCCTACGAGCAGTACTTC.

This clone was observed once. The chain links TRBV10-1 to TRBJ2-7, with TRBD2 matching over 8 bases. The CDR3 runs to 14 residues. After removal of 2 bases from V and 6 bases from J, the junction contained 6 bases not matched to a gene. Per the germline V gene, CDR1 is WNHNN and CDR2 is SYGVQD (reference sequence). This CDR3 reads CASSEGSGVSEQYF. CDR3 sequence (DNA): TGCGCCAGCAGTGAGGGTAGCGGGGTAAGCGAGCAGTACTTC.

This clone was counted a few times. The V and J genes are TRBV6-2 or TRBV6-3 and TRBJ1-5, with D perhaps TRBD1 (5 bases). Germline V gene lookup returns CDR1 MNHEY and CDR2 SVGEGT. CDR3 length: 14 residues. Trimming pared 4 bases from V and 6 bases from J, leaving 13 bases between. The CDR3 DNA sequence: TGTGCCAGCAGTTGGGGCGTGGAGGGTCAGCCCCAGCATTTT. As protein: CASSWGVEGQPQHF.

This clone has just a few counts. The chain links TRBV7-5 to TRBJ1-3; TRBD1 is taken as the D call from the table, unchecked against the DNA. TRBV7-5 is annotated as a pseudogene. The CDR3 spans 17 residues. The CDR3 is CVRSTWGRCCSGNTIYF. As DNA, the CDR3 is TGTGTCAGAAGCACCTGGGGCAGGTGCTGCTCTGGAAACACCATATATTTT.

J is TRBJ1-5 and V is TRBV5-1, with D perhaps TRBD1 (5 bases). The CDR3 has 16 amino acids. The germline V gene encodes CDR1 SGHRS and CDR2 YFSETQ. The V gene lost 0 bases and the J gene lost 1 base, with 11 bases spanning the gap. The CDR3, as DNA: TGCGCCAGCAGCTTGGGTGGAGGGGCAAGCAATCAGCCCCAGCATTTT. Translated: CASSLGGGASNQPQHF.

The chain has TRBV5-6 and TRBJ1-5, with D hard to call. Germline CDR1 is SGHDT and CDR2 is YYEEEE. The CDR3 loop spans 15 amino acids. The V gene lost 0 bases and the J gene lost 9 bases, with 16 bases spanning the gap. CDR3 sequence reads: CASSLGRLANGPQHF. In DNA, the CDR3 is TGTGCCAGCAGCTTGGGGAGGCTCGCGAACGGGCCCCAGCATTTT.

The CDR3 DNA reads TGTGCCAGCAAAGAGGTACCCTATTATGGCTACACCTTC. Its protein product is CASKEVPYYGYTF. This chain connects TRBV2 to TRBJ1-2; no clear D. This CDR3 spans 13 amino acids. Per germline, CDR1 SNHLY and CDR2 FYNNEI. V dropped 7 bases and J dropped 5 bases, with 14 bases sitting between them. Variable domain in full (rest from reference TRBV2 and TRBJ1-2): EPEVTQTPSHQVTQMGQEVILRCVPISNHLYFYWYRQILGQKVEFLVSFYNNEISEKSEIFDDQFSVERPDGSNFTLKIRSTKLEDSAMYFCASKEVPYYGYTFGSGTRLTVV.

The chain recombines TRBV4-2 with TRBJ2-7; 11 positions agree with TRBD2. J lost 3 bases, V lost 3 bases, and 7 bases had no gene match. Germline V lookup: CDR1 LGHNA, CDR2 YNFKEQ. The CDR3 has 16 amino acids. CDR3 sequence (DNA): TGTGCCAGCAGCCACCAACTTAGCGGGGGGGGCTACGAGCAGTACTTC. Its protein product is CASSHQLSGGGYEQYF.

This clone has just one count. The CDR3 region is CASSFYRGRDETQYF. CDR3 DNA: TGTGCCAGCAGTTTTTACCGGGGGAGAGATGAGACCCAGTACTTC. This rearrangement joins TRBV27 to TRBJ2-5, with D maybe TRBD2 (6 bases). The CDR3 has 15 amino acids. Germline CDR1 MNHEY, CDR2 SMNVEV (reference sequence). V lost 3 bases and J 5 bases, leaving 16 bases between the germline ends.

This chain uses TRBV2 with TRBJ1-3; 9 bases map to TRBD1. This CDR3 region has 15 residues. The germline V gene encodes CDR1 SNHLY and CDR2 FYNNEI. V trimming: 5 bases; J trimming: 3 bases; junction bases outside the gene matches: 5. In nucleotides, the CDR3 is TGTGCCAGCAGTCCACAGGGGGCAGATGGAAACACCATATATTTT. Its protein is CASSPQGADGNTIYF.

The V gene is TRBV6-6, the J gene TRBJ2-6, with 9 nucleotides matching TRBD1. Germline CDR1 is MNHNY and CDR2 is SVGAGI (reference sequence). This CDR3 is 16 amino acids long. Unmatched junction bases numbered 5, after V lost 6 bases and J lost 2 bases. In DNA, the CDR3 is TGTGCCAGCAGAAACAGGGGGCGAACTGGGGCCAACGTCCTGACTTTC. Residues: CASRNRGRTGANVLTF.

V usage is TRBV6-1 and J usage is TRBJ2-1, with 9 bases fitting TRBD1. The CDR3 has 16 amino acids. Germline CDR1 and CDR2: MNHNS and SASEGT. Trimming took 2 bases from V and 4 from J; bases not matched to a gene: 6. The chain's CDR3 is CASSESRGQGYNEQFF. The CDR3 DNA reads as TGTGCCAGCAGTGAATCCAGGGGACAGGGATACAATGAGCAGTTCTTC.

The chain employs TRBV6-1 and TRBJ1-1; TRBD1 agrees at 8 bases. The CDR3 has 14 amino acids. J lost 3 bases, V lost 4 bases, and 4 bases had no gene match. CDR1 is MNHNS, CDR2 SASEGT, per germline. Here the CDR3 DNA reads TGTGCCAGCAGTGCCAGGGGGCAGGACACTGAAGCTTTCTTT. It yields the protein CASSARGQDTEAFF.